This is a list of T cell receptor beta chains from one sample in a study of T cells in Graves' hyperthyroidism and ophthalmopathy. MiXCR, applied by TCRdb to the multiplex PCR reads, yields one record per CDR3 protein. The sample has around 360,000 distinct CDR3 sequences, about 15% seen once. Sequenced input: blood. All receptors derive from a woman aged 60-75 years with Graves' ophthalmopathy. Each CDR3 is given with its conserved first and last residue. The order of the fields is J gene, clone size, V gene, D gene, CDR3 protein, CDR3 DNA. The D gene is left open where the match is weak. The size entry is marked missing in some rows and otherwise reads once, few, many or a size class.

>TRBJ1-1|many|TRBV29-1|NA
CSVDGGHTEAFF
TGCAGCGTTGACGGGGGGCACACTGAAGCTTTCTTT
>TRBJ2-2|few|TRBV6-1|NA
CASREFYTGELFF
TGTGCCAGCAGGGAGTTCTACACCGGGGAGCTGTTTTTT
>TRBJ2-5|many|TRBV5-1|NA
CASSSTRLDFQETQYF
TGCGCCAGCAGCTCCACCCGACTCGATTTCCAAGAGACCCAGTACTTC
>TRBJ2-1|NA|TRBV4-2|TRBD2
CASSLGTSGSGYYNEQFF
TGTGCCAGCAGCCTTGGGACTAGCGGGAGCGGGTACTACAATGAGCAGTTCTTC
>TRBJ2-7|NA|TRBV5-4|TRBD1
CASSLLVDRGDEQYF
TGTGCCAGCAGCTTGTTGGTGGACAGGGGAGACGAGCAGTACTTC
>TRBJ2-6|NA|TRBV10-3|TRBD1
CAIRGQAILSGANVLTF
TGTGCCATCAGGGGACAGGCGATCCTCTCTGGGGCCAACGTCCTGACTTTC
>TRBJ2-3|many|TRBV20-1|TRBD2
CSARDQREGRMVGVDTQYF
TGCAGTGCTAGAGATCAGCGGGAGGGCCGGATGGTTGGGGTAGATACGCAGTATTTT
>TRBJ1-1|few|TRBV11-3|NA
CASSFPGSTEAFF
TGTGCCAGCAGCTTCCCGGGGAGCACTGAAGCTTTCTTT
>TRBJ2-7|NA|TRBV20-1|TRBD2
CSAQQASGPYEQYF
TGCAGTGCACAGCAAGCTAGCGGGCCCTACGAGCAGTACTTC
>TRBJ2-3|many|TRBV15|TRBD2
CATSRGLAGTDTQYF
TGTGCCACCAGCAGAGGCCTAGCGGGCACAGATACGCAGTATTTT
>TRBJ1-4|many|TRBV2|NA
CASVRDGPNEKLFF
TGTGCCAGCGTGAGGGACGGTCCTAATGAAAAACTGTTTTTT
>TRBJ2-4|NA|TRBV10-2|NA
CASSDVDTRAKNIQYF
TGCGCCAGCAGTGATGTGGACACTAGGGCCAAAAACATTCAGTACTTC
>TRBJ1-1|few|TRBV10-3|NA
CAISVGPGLGVNTEAFF
TGTGCCATCAGTGTGGGGCCAGGGTTGGGGGTCAACACTGAAGCTTTCTTT
>TRBJ2-1|many|TRBV28|TRBD2
CASSPQGGGRWNEQFF
TGTGCCAGCAGTCCCCAGGGTGGCGGGAGATGGAATGAGCAGTTCTTC
>TRBJ1-1|many|TRBV30|TRBD1
CAWSVQGGMGKAFF
TGTGCCTGGAGTGTACAAGGGGGCATGGGGAAAGCTTTCTTT
>TRBJ1-4|NA|TRBV6-1|TRBD1
CASSAQGAEKLFF
TGTGCCAGCAGTGCACAGGGGGCCGAAAAACTGTTTTTT
>TRBJ1-1|many|TRBV5-1|NA
CASSLTGSNTEAFF
TGCGCCAGCAGCTTGACGGGATCGAACACTGAAGCTTTCTTT
>TRBJ2-7|many|TRBV30|NA
CAYRAAYEQYF
TGTGCCTACAGGGCGGCCTACGAGCAGTACTTC
>TRBJ2-2|NA|TRBV24-1|NA
CATSEQTAGELFF
TGTGCCACCAGTGAACAAACCGCCGGGGAGCTGTTTTTT
>TRBJ2-5|few|TRBV30|NA
CAWSSVPETQYF
TGTGCCTGGAGTTCCGTCCCGGAGACCCAGTACTTC
>TRBJ1-5|few|TRBV6-5|NA
CASSYERLLPNQPQHF
TGTGCCAGCAGTTACGAGAGACTCCTTCCCAATCAGCCCCAGCATTTT
>TRBJ2-2|many|TRBV20-1|NA
CSVPNGELFF
TGCAGTGTTCCAAACGGGGAGCTGTTTTTT
>TRBJ2-3|NA|TRBV6-2/TRBV6-3|TRBD2
CASSRPGTSGTDTQYF
TGTGCCAGCAGCCGTCCCGGGACTAGTGGCACAGATACGCAGTATTTT
>TRBJ2-5|many|TRBV5-1|TRBD2
CASTPGLSGSGQETQYF
TGCGCCAGCACACCGGGGCTCAGCGGGAGTGGGCAAGAGACCCAGTACTTC
>TRBJ2-5|many|TRBV5-1|NA
CASSLIRIQETQYF
TGCGCCAGCAGCTTGATCCGGATCCAAGAGACCCAGTACTTC
>TRBJ2-1|many|TRBV20-1|NA
CSTNSRPGRRNEQFF
TGCAGCACTAATTCCCGCCCCGGGAGACGGAATGAGCAGTTCTTC
>TRBJ2-3|many|TRBV7-2|TRBD2
CASSSPPRLAGYTDTQYF
TGTGCCAGCAGCTCACCCCCCAGACTAGCGGGTTACACAGATACGCAGTATTTT
>TRBJ2-7|few|TRBV7-9|NA
CASSEGVYEQYF
TGTGCCAGCAGCGAAGGAGTCTACGAGCAGTACTTC
>TRBJ1-2|many|TRBV7-2|TRBD1
CASSLSGTGAVDGYTF
TGTGCCAGCAGCTTATCCGGGACAGGGGCGGTTGATGGCTACACCTTC
>TRBJ2-3|NA|TRBV29-1|TRBD2
CSARGAGGSTDTQYF
TGCAGCGCCCGAGGGGCGGGAGGGTCCACAGATACGCAGTATTTT
>TRBJ2-1|NA|TRBV2|NA
CASSENGGPYLLDEQFF
TGTGCCAGCAGTGAAAACGGGGGACCCTACCTGTTGGATGAGCAGTTCTTC
>TRBJ2-4|few|TRBV7-9|NA
CASSHSWGAPDVQYF
TGTGCCAGCAGCCACTCCTGGGGGGCCCCTGACGTTCAGTACTTC
>TRBJ2-7|many|TRBV20-1|NA
CSAPPCSYEQYF
TGCAGTGCACCTCCGTGCTCCTACGAGCAGTACTTC
>TRBJ1-2|many|TRBV20-1|NA
CSARGEGIGYGYTF
TGCAGTGCTAGAGGAGAGGGCATTGGCTATGGCTACACCTTC
>TRBJ2-3|NA|TRBV6-5|NA
CASSSPGPNTDTQYF
TGTGCCAGCAGTTCCCCCGGGCCAAACACAGATACGCAGTATTTT
>TRBJ2-5|once|TRBV5-4|TRBD2
CASSLRVTSGSSETQYF
TGTGCCAGCAGCTTGCGGGTTACTAGCGGGAGTTCAGAGACCCAGTACTTC